The T cell receptor (beta chain) described here comes from a study of blood T cells in healthy people across ages. Every donor gave roughly 9.2 milliliters of peripheral blood. Isolated per sample were at least 6.5 million PBMCs. Study-wide results and caveats: Estimates of diversity drawn from one million T cells were considered underestimates.

V shed 8 bases and J shed 2 bases, with 16 bases lying between them. The CDR3 is 14 amino acids. CDR1 DFQATT and CDR2 SNEGSKA come from the germline V gene (reference sequence). This clonotype was counted a few times. Its antigen is still unknown. Primers used in a second PCR of about 7 to 12 cycles were a sample-barcoded 5' primer and a J-beta primer mix. Researchers report that a template-switch adaptor with 12 random nucleotides tagged each cDNA molecule. TCRdb reprocessed the 5' RACE reads with MiXCR, giving one entry per CDR3 protein. The table includes roughly 1.6 million distinct CDR3 sequences, around 36% detected once.

The sequenced sample was blood. The rearrangement links TRBV20-1 to TRBJ2-1, with D possibly being TRBD2 (6 bases). This receptor was identified in a young woman in good health. The CDR3 DNA reads TGCAGTACCCTGGGGGACTCCCCCTACAATGAGCAGTTCTTC. It yields the protein CSTLGDSPYNEQFF.